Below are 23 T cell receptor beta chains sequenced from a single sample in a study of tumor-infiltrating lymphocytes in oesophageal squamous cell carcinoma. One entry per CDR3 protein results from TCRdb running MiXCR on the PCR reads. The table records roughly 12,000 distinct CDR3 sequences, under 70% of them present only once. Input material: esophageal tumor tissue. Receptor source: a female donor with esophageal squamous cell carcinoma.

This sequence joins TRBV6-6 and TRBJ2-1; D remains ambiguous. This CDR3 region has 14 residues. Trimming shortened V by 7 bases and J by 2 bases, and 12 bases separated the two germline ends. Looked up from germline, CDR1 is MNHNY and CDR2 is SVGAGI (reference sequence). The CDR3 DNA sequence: TGTGCCAGCATACCCAATCCCACCTACAATGAGCAGTTCTTC. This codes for CASIPNPTYNEQFF.

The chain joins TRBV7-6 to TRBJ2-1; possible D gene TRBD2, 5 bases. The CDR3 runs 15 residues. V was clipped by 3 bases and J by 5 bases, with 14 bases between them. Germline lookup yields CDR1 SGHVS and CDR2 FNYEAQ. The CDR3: CASSFFQEADNEQFF. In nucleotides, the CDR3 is TGTGCCAGCAGCTTCTTCCAGGAGGCTGACAATGAGCAGTTCTTC.

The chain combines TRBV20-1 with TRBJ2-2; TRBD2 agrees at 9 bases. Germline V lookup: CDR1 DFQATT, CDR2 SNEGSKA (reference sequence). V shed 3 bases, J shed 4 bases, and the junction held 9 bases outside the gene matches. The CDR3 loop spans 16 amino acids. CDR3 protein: CSASGVAGGITGELFF. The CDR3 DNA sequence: TGCAGTGCTAGTGGAGTGGCGGGAGGGATCACCGGGGAGCTGTTTTTT.

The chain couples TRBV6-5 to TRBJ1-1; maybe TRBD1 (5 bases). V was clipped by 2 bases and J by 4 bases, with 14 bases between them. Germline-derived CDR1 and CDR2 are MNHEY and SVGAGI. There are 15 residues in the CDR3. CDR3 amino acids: CASSYGAQVGTEAFF. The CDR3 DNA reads TGTGCCAGCAGTTACGGGGCACAGGTAGGCACTGAAGCTTTCTTT.

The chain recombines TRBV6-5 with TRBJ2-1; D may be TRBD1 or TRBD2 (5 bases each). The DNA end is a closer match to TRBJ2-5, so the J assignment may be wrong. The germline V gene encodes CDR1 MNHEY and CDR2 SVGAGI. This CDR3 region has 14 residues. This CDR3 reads CASGISGHQETQYF. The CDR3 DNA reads TGTGCCAGCGGAATCTCGGGACACCAAGAGACCCAGTACTTC.

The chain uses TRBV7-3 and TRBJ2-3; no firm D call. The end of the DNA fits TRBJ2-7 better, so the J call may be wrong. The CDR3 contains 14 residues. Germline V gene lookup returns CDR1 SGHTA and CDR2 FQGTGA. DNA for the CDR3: TGTGCCAGCAGCTTAGCCACTGTATACCACGAGCAGTACTTC. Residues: CASSLATVYHEQYF.

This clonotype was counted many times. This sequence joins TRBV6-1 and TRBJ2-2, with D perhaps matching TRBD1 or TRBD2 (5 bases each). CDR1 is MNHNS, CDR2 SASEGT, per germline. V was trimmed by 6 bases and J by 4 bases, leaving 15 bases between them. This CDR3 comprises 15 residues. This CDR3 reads CASSVTDGGTGELFF. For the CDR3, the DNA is TGTGCCAGCAGCGTAACTGATGGGGGCACCGGGGAGCTGTTTTTT.

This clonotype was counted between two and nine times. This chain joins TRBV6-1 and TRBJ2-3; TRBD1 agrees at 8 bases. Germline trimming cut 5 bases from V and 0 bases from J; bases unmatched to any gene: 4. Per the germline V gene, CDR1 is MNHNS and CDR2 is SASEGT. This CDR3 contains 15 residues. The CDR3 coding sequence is TGTGCCAGCAGTAGACAGGGGCGAAGCACAGATACGCAGTATTTT. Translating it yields CASSRQGRSTDTQYF.

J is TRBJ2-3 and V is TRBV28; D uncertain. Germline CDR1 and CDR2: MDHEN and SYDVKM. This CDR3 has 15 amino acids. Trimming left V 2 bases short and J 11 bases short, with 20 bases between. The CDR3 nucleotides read TGTGCCAGCAGTTTACCTGCAGGCACTCCCTACGAGCAGTATTTT. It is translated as CASSLPAGTPYEQYF.

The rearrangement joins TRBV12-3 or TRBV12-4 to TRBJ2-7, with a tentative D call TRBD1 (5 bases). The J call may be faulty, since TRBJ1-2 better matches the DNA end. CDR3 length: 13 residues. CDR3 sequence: CASTTETARGYTF. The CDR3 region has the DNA TGTGCCAGCACCACCGAGACAGCAAGAGGCTACACCTTC.

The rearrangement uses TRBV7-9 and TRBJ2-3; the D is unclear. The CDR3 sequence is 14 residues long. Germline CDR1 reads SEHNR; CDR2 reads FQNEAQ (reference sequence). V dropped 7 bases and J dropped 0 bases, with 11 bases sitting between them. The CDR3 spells CASNPTSSTDTQYF. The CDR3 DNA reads TGTGCCAGCAACCCGACAAGTAGCACAGATACGCAGTATTTT.

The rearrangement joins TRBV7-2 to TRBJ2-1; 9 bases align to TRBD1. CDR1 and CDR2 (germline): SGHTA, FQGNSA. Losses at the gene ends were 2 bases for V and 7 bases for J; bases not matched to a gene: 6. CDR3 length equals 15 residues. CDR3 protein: CASSLRTGVQNEQFF. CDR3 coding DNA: TGTGCCAGCAGCTTAAGGACAGGGGTCCAGAATGAGCAGTTCTTC. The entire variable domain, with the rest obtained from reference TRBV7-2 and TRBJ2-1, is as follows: GAGVSQSPSNKVTEKGKDVELRCDPISGHTALYWYRQSLGQGLEFLIYFQGNSAPDKSGLPSDRFSAERTGGSVSTLTIQRTQQEDSAVYLCASSLRTGVQNEQFFGPGTRLTVL.

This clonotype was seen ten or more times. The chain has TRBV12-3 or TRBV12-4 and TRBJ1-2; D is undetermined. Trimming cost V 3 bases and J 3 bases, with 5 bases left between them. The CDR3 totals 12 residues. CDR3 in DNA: TGTGCCAGCAGTTTCCAAGACTATGGCTACACCTTC. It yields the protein CASSFQDYGYTF.

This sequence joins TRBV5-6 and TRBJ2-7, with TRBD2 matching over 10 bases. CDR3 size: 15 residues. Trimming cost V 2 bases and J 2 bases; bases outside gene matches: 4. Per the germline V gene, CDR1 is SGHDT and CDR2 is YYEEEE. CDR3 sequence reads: CASSLSAGGPYEQYF. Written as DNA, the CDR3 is TGTGCCAGCAGCTTATCAGCGGGGGGGCCCTACGAGCAGTACTTC.

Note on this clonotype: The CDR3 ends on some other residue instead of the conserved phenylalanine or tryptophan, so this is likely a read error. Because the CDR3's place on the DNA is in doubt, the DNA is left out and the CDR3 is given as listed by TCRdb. CDR3 residues: CASSMEPGGKRPSTSAP. This chain joins TRBV5-1 and TRBJ1-1. Germline lookup yields CDR1 SGHRS and CDR2 YFSETQ. The CDR3 numbers 17 amino acids, ends counted.

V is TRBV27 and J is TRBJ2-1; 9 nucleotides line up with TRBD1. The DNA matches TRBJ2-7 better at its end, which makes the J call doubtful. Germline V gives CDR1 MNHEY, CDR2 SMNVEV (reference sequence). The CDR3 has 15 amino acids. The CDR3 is CASSLTGGPFYEQYF. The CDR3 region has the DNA TGTGCCAGCAGTCTGACAGGGGGGCCCTTCTACGAGCAGTACTTC.

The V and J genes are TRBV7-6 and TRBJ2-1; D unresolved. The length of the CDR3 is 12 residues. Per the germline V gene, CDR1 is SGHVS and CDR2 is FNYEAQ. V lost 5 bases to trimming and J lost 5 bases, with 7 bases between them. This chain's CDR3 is CASSDGHNEQFF. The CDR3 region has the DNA TGTGCCAGCAGCGACGGACACAATGAGCAGTTCTTC. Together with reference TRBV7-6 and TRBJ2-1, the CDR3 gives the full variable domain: GAGVSQSPRYKVTKRGQDVALRCDPISGHVSLYWYRQALGQGPEFLTYFNYEAQQDKSGLPNDRFSAERPEGSISTLTIQRTEQRDSAMYRCASSDGHNEQFFGPGTRLTVL.

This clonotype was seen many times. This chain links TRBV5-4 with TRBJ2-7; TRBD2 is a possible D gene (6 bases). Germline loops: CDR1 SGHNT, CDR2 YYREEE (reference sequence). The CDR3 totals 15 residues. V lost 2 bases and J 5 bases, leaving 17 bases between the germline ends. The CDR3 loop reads CASSFGRMGGDEQYF. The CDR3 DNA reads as TGTGCCAGCAGCTTCGGCCGTATGGGAGGAGACGAGCAGTACTTC.

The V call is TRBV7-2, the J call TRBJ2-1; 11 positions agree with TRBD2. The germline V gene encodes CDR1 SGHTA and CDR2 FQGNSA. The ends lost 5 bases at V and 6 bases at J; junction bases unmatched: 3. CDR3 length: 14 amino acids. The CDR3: CASSRGLAGNEQFF. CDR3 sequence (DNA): TGTGCCAGCAGCCGAGGACTAGCGGGCAATGAGCAGTTCTTC.

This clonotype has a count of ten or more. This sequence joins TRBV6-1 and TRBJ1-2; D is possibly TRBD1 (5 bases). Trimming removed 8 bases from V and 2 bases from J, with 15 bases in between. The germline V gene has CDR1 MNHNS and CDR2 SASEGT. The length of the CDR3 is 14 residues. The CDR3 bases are TGTGCCAGCGGACCACTCGGGGCAAACTATGGCTACACCTTC. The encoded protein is CASGPLGANYGYTF.

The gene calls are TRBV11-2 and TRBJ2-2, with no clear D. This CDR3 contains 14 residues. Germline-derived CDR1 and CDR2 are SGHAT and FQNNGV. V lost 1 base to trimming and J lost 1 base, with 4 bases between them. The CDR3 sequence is CASSLARNTGELFF. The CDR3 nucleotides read TGTGCCAGCAGCTTAGCCCGGAACACCGGGGAGCTGTTTTTT.

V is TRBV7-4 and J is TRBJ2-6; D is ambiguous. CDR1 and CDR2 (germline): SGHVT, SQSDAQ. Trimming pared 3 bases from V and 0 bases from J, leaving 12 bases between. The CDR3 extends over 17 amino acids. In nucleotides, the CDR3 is TGTGCCAGCAGCTTCCTACCTACCAGCTCTGGGGCCAACGTCCTGACTTTC. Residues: CASSFLPTSSGANVLTF.

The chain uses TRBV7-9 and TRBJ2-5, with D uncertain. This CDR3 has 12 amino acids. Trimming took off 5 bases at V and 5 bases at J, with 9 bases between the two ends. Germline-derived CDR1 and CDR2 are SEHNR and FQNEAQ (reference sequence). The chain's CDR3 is CASSNDWETQYF. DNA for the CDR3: TGTGCCAGCAGCAATGATTGGGAGACCCAGTACTTC.